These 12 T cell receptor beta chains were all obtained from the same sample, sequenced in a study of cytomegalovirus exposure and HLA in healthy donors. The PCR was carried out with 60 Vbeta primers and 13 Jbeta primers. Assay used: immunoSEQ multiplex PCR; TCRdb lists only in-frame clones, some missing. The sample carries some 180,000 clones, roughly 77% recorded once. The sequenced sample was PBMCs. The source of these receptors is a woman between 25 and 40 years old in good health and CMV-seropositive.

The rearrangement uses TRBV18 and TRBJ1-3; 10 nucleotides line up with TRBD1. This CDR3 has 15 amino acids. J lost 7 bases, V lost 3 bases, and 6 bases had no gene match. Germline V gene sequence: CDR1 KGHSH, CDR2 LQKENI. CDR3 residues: CASSPTGTGVNTIYF. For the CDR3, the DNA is TGTGCCAGCTCACCGACCGGGACAGGGGTGAACACCATATATTTT.

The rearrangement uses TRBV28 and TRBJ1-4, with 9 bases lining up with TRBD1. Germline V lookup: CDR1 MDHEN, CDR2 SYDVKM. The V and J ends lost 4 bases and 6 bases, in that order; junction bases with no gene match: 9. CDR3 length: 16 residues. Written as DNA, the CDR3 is TGTGCCAGCAGTTCTGACTCGACAGGGGGGCATGAAAAACTGTTTTTT. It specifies CASSSDSTGGHEKLFF.

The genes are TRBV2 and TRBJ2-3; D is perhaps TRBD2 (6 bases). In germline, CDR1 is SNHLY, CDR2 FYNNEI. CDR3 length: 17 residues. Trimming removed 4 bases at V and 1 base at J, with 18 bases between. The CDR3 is CASSAQGWGEGTDTQYF. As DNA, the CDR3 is TGTGCCAGCAGTGCTCAAGGCTGGGGGGAGGGCACAGATACGCAGTATTTT.

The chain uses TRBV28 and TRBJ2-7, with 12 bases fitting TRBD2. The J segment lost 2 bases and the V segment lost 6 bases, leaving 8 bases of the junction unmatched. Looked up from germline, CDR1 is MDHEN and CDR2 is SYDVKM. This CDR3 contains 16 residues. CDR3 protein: CASSTTGLAGPYEQYF. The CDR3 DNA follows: TGTGCCAGCAGCACCACCGGACTAGCGGGGCCCTACGAGCAGTACTTC.

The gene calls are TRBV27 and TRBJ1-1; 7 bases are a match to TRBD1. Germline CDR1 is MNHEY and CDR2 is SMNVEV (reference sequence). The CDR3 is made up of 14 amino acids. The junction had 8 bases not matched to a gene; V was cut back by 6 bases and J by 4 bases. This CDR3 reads CASREGALGTEAFF. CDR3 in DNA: TGTGCCAGCAGAGAGGGGGCGTTGGGCACTGAAGCTTTCTTT.

As DNA, the CDR3 is TGTGCCAGCAGCTCCGGGGGGGGGAAGATCTACGAGCAGTACTTC. This codes for CASSSGGGKIYEQYF. The chain joins TRBV5-4 to TRBJ2-7, with 8 bases that match TRBD2. Germline V CDR1 and CDR2: SGHNT, YYREEE (reference sequence). V shed 3 bases, J shed 3 bases, and the junction held 8 bases outside the gene matches. The CDR3 is 15 residues long.

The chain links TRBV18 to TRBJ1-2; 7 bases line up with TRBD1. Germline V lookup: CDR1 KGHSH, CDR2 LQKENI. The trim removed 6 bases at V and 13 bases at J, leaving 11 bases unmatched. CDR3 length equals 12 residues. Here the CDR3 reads CASSVDRSRGTF. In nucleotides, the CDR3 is TGTGCCAGCTCTGTGGACAGGAGCCGAGGCACCTTC.

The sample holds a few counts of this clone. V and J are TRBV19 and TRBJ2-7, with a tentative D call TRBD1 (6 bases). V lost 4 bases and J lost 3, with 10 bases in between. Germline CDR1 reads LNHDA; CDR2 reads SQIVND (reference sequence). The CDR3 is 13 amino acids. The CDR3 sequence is CASSRGHSYEQYF. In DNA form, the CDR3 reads TGTGCCAGTAGTAGGGGGCATAGCTACGAGCAGTACTTC. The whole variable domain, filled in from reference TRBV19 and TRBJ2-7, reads DGGITQSPKYLFRKEGQNVTLSCEQNLNHDAMYWYRQDPGQGLRLIYYSQIVNDFQKGDIAEGYSVSREKKESFPLTVTSAQKNPTAFYLCASSRGHSYEQYFGPGTRLTVT.

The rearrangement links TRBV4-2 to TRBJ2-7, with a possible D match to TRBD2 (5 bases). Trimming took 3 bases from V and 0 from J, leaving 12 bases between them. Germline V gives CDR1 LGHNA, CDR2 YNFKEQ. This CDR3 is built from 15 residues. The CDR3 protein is CASSHSSSGSYEQYF. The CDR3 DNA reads TGTGCCAGCAGCCACTCTAGCTCTGGCTCCTACGAGCAGTACTTC.

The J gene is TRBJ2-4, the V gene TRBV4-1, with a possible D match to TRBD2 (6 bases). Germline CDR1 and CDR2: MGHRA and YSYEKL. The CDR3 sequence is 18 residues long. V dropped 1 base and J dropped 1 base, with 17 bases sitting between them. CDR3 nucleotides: TGCGCCAGCAGCCAAGTAGGGGCCCTTGCGGGGGCCAAAAACATTCAGTACTTC. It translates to CASSQVGALAGAKNIQYF.

CDR3 region: CASSLISGWVNEQFF. The CDR3 DNA reads as TGTGCCAGCAGCTTAATTAGCGGGTGGGTCAATGAGCAGTTCTTC. The genes are TRBV11-2 and TRBJ2-1; 7 bases are shared with TRBD2. The CDR3 loop spans 15 amino acids. J lost 6 bases, V lost 2 bases, and 7 bases had no gene match. Germline V CDR1 and CDR2: SGHAT, FQNNGV.

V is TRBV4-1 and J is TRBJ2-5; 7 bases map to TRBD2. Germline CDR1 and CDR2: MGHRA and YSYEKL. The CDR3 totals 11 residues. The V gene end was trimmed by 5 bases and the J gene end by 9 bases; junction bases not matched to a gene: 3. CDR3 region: CASSSRGAQYF. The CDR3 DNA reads TGCGCCAGCAGCTCCCGGGGGGCCCAGTACTTC.